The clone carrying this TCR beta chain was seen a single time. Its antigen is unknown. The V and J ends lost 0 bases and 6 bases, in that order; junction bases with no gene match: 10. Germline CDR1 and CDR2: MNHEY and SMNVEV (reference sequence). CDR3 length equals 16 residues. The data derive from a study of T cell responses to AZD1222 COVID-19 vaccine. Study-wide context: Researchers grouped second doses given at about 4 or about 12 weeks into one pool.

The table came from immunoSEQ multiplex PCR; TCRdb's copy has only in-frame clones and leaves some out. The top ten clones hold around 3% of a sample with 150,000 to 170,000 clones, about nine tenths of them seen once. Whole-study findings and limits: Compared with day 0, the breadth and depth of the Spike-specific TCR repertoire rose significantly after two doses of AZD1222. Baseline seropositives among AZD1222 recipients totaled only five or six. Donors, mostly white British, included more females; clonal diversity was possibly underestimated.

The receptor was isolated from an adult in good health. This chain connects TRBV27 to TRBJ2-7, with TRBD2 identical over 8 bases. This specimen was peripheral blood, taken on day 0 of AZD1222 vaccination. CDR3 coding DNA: TGTGCCAGCAGTTTATCTCCGGGAGGGGCGAGTGGCGAGCAGTACTTC. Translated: CASSLSPGGASGEQYF.